Listed below are T cell receptor beta chains from one sample, sequenced in a study of blood T cell repertoires in COVID-19. The assay was immunoSEQ multiplex PCR, and TCRdb's table has in-frame clones only and misses some. The data show approximately 74,000 clones, 84% seen once. Sequenced material: peripheral blood. The receptors here all came from a man between 65 and 80 years old with acute or convalescent COVID-19. Both conserved end residues are part of each CDR3. Fields, in order: V gene, D gene, J gene, clone size, CDR3 DNA, CDR3 protein. A D gene is named only where the DNA matches it firmly. Where a row states a size, it is once, few, many or the class of an expanded clone; other rows omit it.

TRBV11-2,TRBD2,TRBJ2-5,few,TGTGCCAGCAGCTTAATAGCGGGAGCAGCGGAGACCCAGTACTTC,CASSLIAGAAETQYF
TRBV10-1,.,TRBJ1-5,.,TGCGCCAGCAGTGTGGCGGTCTATAGCAATCAGCCCCAGCATTTT,CASSVAVYSNQPQHF
TRBV13,.,TRBJ2-7,once,TGTGCCAGCAGCCCAAGACTAGTGAGCTCCTACGAGCAGTACTTC,CASSPRLVSSYEQYF
TRBV5-1,TRBD2,TRBJ2-1,few,TGCGCCAGCAGAGAAACTAGCGGGAGGGCGTTCTTC,CASRETSGRAFF
TRBV10-3,.,TRBJ1-1,.,TGTGCCATCAAACTGGAGGACACTGAAGCTTTCTTT,CAIKLEDTEAFF
TRBV7-2,.,TRBJ2-6,.,TGTGCCAGCAGCTTAGTTCACTCTGGGGCCAACGTCCTGACTTTC,CASSLVHSGANVLTF
TRBV19,.,TRBJ1-1,.,TGTGCCAGTAGTAGAGAAGCACAGGCCAACACTGAAGCTTTCTTT,CASSREAQANTEAFF
TRBV18,TRBD2,TRBJ2-1,few,TGTGCCAGCTCACCATCCCTAGCGGGAGCGAATGAGCAGTTCTTC,CASSPSLAGANEQFF
TRBV7-9,TRBD2,TRBJ2-7,.,TGTGCCAGCAGTCCCTACAGGGGACTAGCGGGGGTCGACTACGAGCAGTACTTC,CASSPYRGLAGVDYEQYF
TRBV5-4,.,TRBJ2-1,.,TGTGCCAGCAGCTTGGGATGGGCAGGGAGGGAGCAGTTCTTC,CASSLGWAGREQFF
TRBV23-1,.,TRBJ1-5,.,TGCGCCAGCAGCCCCCGTGCAGGGCAGAATCAGCCCCAGCATTTT,CASSPRAGQNQPQHF
TRBV6-2/TRBV6-3,.,TRBJ1-2,.,TGTGCCAGCAGCCCAACCACCCCAACGACAGGTTCGGTCTATGGCTACACCTTC,CASSPTTPTTGSVYGYTF
TRBV18,.,TRBJ2-5,.,TGTGCCAGCTCGTTCGTAGAGACCCAGTACTTC,CASSFVETQYF
TRBV18,.,TRBJ2-3,.,TGTGCCAGCTCACCACCGGAGGGGACAGATACGCAGTATTTT,CASSPPEGTDTQYF
TRBV3-1/TRBV3-2,TRBD2,TRBJ2-3,.,TGTGCCAGCAGCCTAACTAGCGGGGCAGATACGCAGTATTTT,CASSLTSGADTQYF
TRBV6-6,TRBD1,TRBJ2-2,.,TGTGCCAGCAGTGGACAGGCGTTCACCGGGGAGCTGTTTTTT,CASSGQAFTGELFF
TRBV10-3,TRBD1,TRBJ2-6,.,TGTGCCATCACTCCCGACAGGGGACGCTTGGCTGGGGCCAACGTCCTGACTTTC,CAITPDRGRLAGANVLTF
TRBV7-9,.,TRBJ2-5,.,TGTGCCAGCAGCTCCAGGGAGACCCAGTACTTC,CASSSRETQYF
TRBV6-6,TRBD2,TRBJ2-1,.,TGTGCCAGCAGCCGGGGGGGGTCCTACAATGAGCAGTTCTTC,CASSRGGSYNEQFF
TRBV4-1,.,TRBJ1-1,.,TGCGCCAGCAGCCTCGGGACTGTGAACACTGAAGCTTTCTTT,CASSLGTVNTEAFF
TRBV24-1,TRBD1,TRBJ1-4,many,TGTGCCACCATAGCGGGACAGACTCACGCTAATGAAAAACTGTTTTTT,CATIAGQTHANEKLFF
TRBV19,TRBD1,TRBJ2-3,.,TGTGCCAGTCGGGACAGGGGGACCACAGATACGCAGTATTTT,CASRDRGTTDTQYF
TRBV7-8,TRBD1,TRBJ2-3,.,TGTGCCAGCAGCGTCACAGGGGCGAGCACAGATACGCAGTATTTT,CASSVTGASTDTQYF
TRBV11-2,TRBD1,TRBJ2-7,.,TGTGCCAGCAGCCCGGCCGGGACAGGGGGCCTCTACGAGCAGTACTTC,CASSPAGTGGLYEQYF
TRBV24-1,TRBD1,TRBJ2-5,.,TGTGCCACCAGTGGGGGGACAGTTCAAGAGACCCAGTACTTC,CATSGGTVQETQYF
TRBV11-2,.,TRBJ2-7,.,TGTGCCAGCAGCTCCGGGACTTCTGGCTACGAGCAGTACTTC,CASSSGTSGYEQYF
TRBV3-1/TRBV3-2,.,TRBJ2-7,.,TGTGCCAGCAGCCCCACCGGGGGCGGGAGATTGTACGAGCAGTACTTC,CASSPTGGGRLYEQYF
TRBV10-3,TRBD1,TRBJ1-2,.,TGTGTCATCGGGACAGATAACTATGGCTACACCTTC,CVIGTDNYGYTF
TRBV19,TRBD2,TRBJ2-7,.,TGTGCCAGTAGCGAACTGGGACTAGGAGCCTACGAGCAGTACTTC,CASSELGLGAYEQYF
TRBV6-2/TRBV6-3,.,TRBJ2-3,.,TGTGCCAGCAGTTCCTCACCTCGGGGGTGGAGGAGAACAGATACGCAGTATTTT,CASSSSPRGWRRTDTQYF
TRBV2,.,TRBJ1-2,.,TGTGCCAGCAGGGGAGATGCGTCGTTAGGCTACACCTTC,CASRGDASLGYTF
TRBV7-9,.,TRBJ1-6,.,TGTGCCAGCAGCCCCGGACAGAATTCACCCCTCCACTTT,CASSPGQNSPLHF
TRBV10-3,TRBD1,TRBJ2-7,.,TGTGCCATCAGTGTTACAGGGGGTCGCAACGAGCAGTACTTC,CAISVTGGRNEQYF
TRBV11-2,TRBD1,TRBJ1-4,.,TGTGCCAGCAGCCCAAGGACCGGGACAGCAGGAGAAAAACTGTTTTTT,CASSPRTGTAGEKLFF
TRBV5-1,TRBD1,TRBJ2-5,.,TGCGCCAGCAGCTTGAAGGGGACAGTCGGAGAAGAGACCCAGTACTTC,CASSLKGTVGEETQYF
TRBV6-5,.,TRBJ1-6,once,TGTGCCAGCAGTTGGGACACCTATTCACCCCTCCACTTT,CASSWDTYSPLHF
TRBV7-3,TRBD1,TRBJ2-3,.,TGTGCCAGCAGCCCCCGGGACAGGGGCGATACGCAGTATTTT,CASSPRDRGDTQYF
TRBV5-1,TRBD1,TRBJ2-2,.,TGCGCCAGCAGCTTGTGGGGACAGACGAACACCGGGGAGCTGTTTTTT,CASSLWGQTNTGELFF
TRBV9,TRBD2,TRBJ2-1,.,TGTGCCAGCAGCGTAGTCAGTATGGGGGGGACGGGAGAGCAGTTCTTC,CASSVVSMGGTGEQFF
TRBV9,.,TRBJ2-5,.,TGTGCCAGCAGCGTTTTACAGGGAGGGCTAGGGGAGACCCAGTACTTC,CASSVLQGGLGETQYF
TRBV27,.,TRBJ2-2,.,TGTGCCAGCAGTATTTCCAGGGGGGACGGGGAGCTGTTTTTT,CASSISRGDGELFF
TRBV6-5,TRBD1,TRBJ1-2,.,TGTGCCAGCAGCCCGGGACAGAACTATGGCTACACCTTC,CASSPGQNYGYTF
TRBV5-1,.,TRBJ2-3,.,TGCGCCAGCAGCAAAGCCGACAGAATAGTGGAAGATACGCAGTATTTT,CASSKADRIVEDTQYF
TRBV5-4,.,TRBJ1-1,.,TGTGCCAGCAGCTCCCACCTACGGACTGAAGCTTTCTTT,CASSSHLRTEAFF
TRBV5-5,.,TRBJ1-5,.,TGTGCCAGCAGCACGACCGGAGGTCGCAATCAGCCCCAGCATTTT,CASSTTGGRNQPQHF
TRBV19,TRBD2,TRBJ2-2,.,TGTGCCAGTAAAAGCGGGGGGGTAGGCACCGGGGAGCTGTTTTTT,CASKSGGVGTGELFF
TRBV10-3,TRBD1,TRBJ1-3,.,TGTGCCATCAGAGGGACTGACAGGGACTTGAACACCATATATTTT,CAIRGTDRDLNTIYF
TRBV6-5,TRBD1,TRBJ2-5,.,TGTGCCAGCAACAGGGGCGCAGGGGAGACCCAGTACTTC,CASNRGAGETQYF
TRBV24-1,TRBD1,TRBJ2-1,.,TGTGCCACCGCGCCCGGGACAGGGTTTGACAATGAGCAGTTCTTC,CATAPGTGFDNEQFF
TRBV7-9,.,TRBJ1-5,.,TGTGCCAGCAGCTTAAACGGGGATAGCAATCAGCCCCAGCATTTT,CASSLNGDSNQPQHF
TRBV7-3,.,TRBJ2-1,.,TGTGCCAGCAGCCCCCTGGGGGGCTCCTACAATGAGCAGTTCTTC,CASSPLGGSYNEQFF
TRBV6-5,TRBD1,TRBJ1-2,once,TGTGCCAGCAGTTACCGGGACAGGGGGAACTATGGCTACACCTTC,CASSYRDRGNYGYTF
TRBV12-3/TRBV12-4,TRBD1,TRBJ1-1,.,TGTGCCAGCAGGGACAGGTACACTGAAGCTTTCTTT,CASRDRYTEAFF
TRBV20-1,TRBD1,TRBJ2-1,.,TGCAGCACTAGTAAGGACAGGGTGACCTACAATGAGCAGTTCTTC,CSTSKDRVTYNEQFF
TRBV28,.,TRBJ1-5,.,TGTGCCAGCAGAACGACCCGGGTCAATCAGCCCCAGCATTTT,CASRTTRVNQPQHF
TRBV7-9,.,TRBJ1-2,.,TGTGCCAGCAGCCCCTCCCGCGGGGAACCTAACTATGGCTACACCTTC,CASSPSRGEPNYGYTF
TRBV2,TRBD2,TRBJ2-3,.,TGTGCCAGCGGGGGACTAGCGGGAGTCAGGACAGATACGCAGTATTTT,CASGGLAGVRTDTQYF